The clone carrying this T cell receptor beta chain was observed once. These data belong to a study of blood T cell repertoires in COVID-19. Study context: Spain, Italy and the United States supplied samples that represented acute and convalescent COVID-19. PBMCs, B-cell-depleted T cells, or T cells were the source of the cDNA or gDNA that made up the material.

Authors' methods: How many nucleated cells were present was estimated from reference gene primer amplification. Profiled with immunoSEQ multiplex PCR; TCRdb holds only in-frame clones, not every one. Clone size and the V and J calls come from that table; the DNA yielded D and trimming. The table shows over 130,000 clones, with 70% to 80% occurring only once. The length of the CDR3 is 14 residues. The trim removed 4 bases at V and 4 bases at J, leaving 7 bases unmatched. Per germline, CDR1 SGDLS and CDR2 YYNGEE. Sequencing input: peripheral blood. This TCR came from a woman aged 45 to 65 with active or convalescent COVID-19. The chain uses TRBV9 and TRBJ2-5; 7 bases align to TRBD1. The CDR3 reads CASSPRQGLETQYF. CDR3 bases: TGTGCCAGCAGCCCTAGACAGGGTCTAGAGACCCAGTACTTC.